Below, 23 T cell receptor beta chains from the same sample are listed, as sequenced in a study of blood T cell repertoires in COVID-19 (dated by TCRdb to 2018 to 2020). Libraries were constructed by the immunoSEQ multiplex PCR assay. TCRdb mirrors the immuneACCESS table, restricted to in-frame sequences. Some clones are absent from its copies; in checked studies, under half trace to an unresolved V gene, and the reason for the others is unknown. In this sample the table shows 450,000 or so clones, about 90% of which occur a single time. The top ten hold 0.65% to 1% of the sample. The source material was peripheral blood. The origin of the receptors is a man in his late teens or twenties with COVID-19, enrolled during active disease.

The chain has TRBV5-1 and TRBJ1-2; 9 nucleotides align to TRBD1. The CDR3 has 15 residues. Germline trimming cut 3 bases from V and 3 bases from J; bases unmatched to any gene: 6. From germline, CDR1 is SGHRS and CDR2 YFSETQ. The CDR3 DNA reads TGCGCCAGCAGCTGGGACAGGGCCGTGGACTATGGCTACACCTTC. Protein sequence: CASSWDRAVDYGYTF. Based on the CDR3 plus reference TRBV5-1 and TRBJ1-2, the full variable domain is KAGVTQTPRYLIKTRGQQVTLSCSPISGHRSVSWYQQTPGQGLQFLFEYFSETQRNKGNFPGRFSGRQFSNSRSEMNVSTLELGDSALYLCASSWDRAVDYGYTFGSGTRLTVV.

A few counts support this clone. The V gene is TRBV7-9, the J gene TRBJ1-1, with 10 bases fitting TRBD1. In germline, CDR1 is SEHNR, CDR2 FQNEAQ (reference sequence). J lost 1 base, V lost 4 bases, and 6 bases had no gene match. The CDR3 has 16 amino acids. The CDR3 spells CASSSGQGSSNTEAFF. CDR3 coding DNA: TGTGCCAGCAGCTCGGGACAGGGGTCTTCGAACACTGAAGCTTTCTTT.

The sample holds a few counts of this clone. The chain carries TRBV11-1 and TRBJ1-6, with 7 positions matching TRBD1. CDR3 length: 15 residues. The germline gives CDR1 SGHAT, CDR2 FQDESV (reference sequence). V lost 4 bases to trimming and J lost 3 bases; unmatched junction nucleotides: 3. The DNA of the CDR3 is TGTGCCAGCAGCTCCCGGGACAGCTATAATTCACCCCTCCACTTT. It specifies CASSSRDSYNSPLHF. Full variable domain (missing parts from reference TRBV11-1 and TRBJ1-6): EAEVAQSPRYKITEKSQAVAFWCDPISGHATLYWYRQILGQGPELLVQFQDESVVDDSQLPKDRFSAERLKGVDSTLKIQPAELGDSAMYLCASSSRDSYNSPLHFGNGTRLTVT.

This clone has a handful of counts. The chain couples TRBV19 to TRBJ1-2; D call uncertain. The CDR3 extends over 14 amino acids. Per germline, CDR1 LNHDA and CDR2 SQIVND (reference sequence). Trimming pared 6 bases from V and 4 bases from J, leaving 15 bases between. CDR3 sequence reads: CASRKAEFRYGYTF. In DNA, the CDR3 is TGTGCCAGTAGGAAGGCGGAATTCCGCTATGGCTACACCTTC.

This clone was detected a few times. This chain uses TRBV28 with TRBJ1-5; weak D call: TRBD1 (5 bases). Trimming pared 5 bases from V and 0 bases from J, leaving 14 bases between. The CDR3 loop spans 16 amino acids. The V gene's germline CDR1 is MDHEN and CDR2 SYDVKM. The CDR3 spells CASSPSGRDSNQPQHF. The CDR3 DNA follows: TGTGCCAGCAGTCCCTCCGGCAGGGATAGCAATCAGCCCCAGCATTTT.

This clone was picked up one time. This CDR3 reads CASSLAGGSEQYF. In nucleotides, the CDR3 is TGCGCCAGCAGCTTGGCAGGGGGGTCCGAGCAGTACTTC. The chain combines TRBV5-1 with TRBJ2-7, with D maybe TRBD1 (7 bases). Trimming shortened V by 0 bases and J by 6 bases, and 10 bases separated the two germline ends. The CDR3 consists of 13 residues. Germline lookup yields CDR1 SGHRS and CDR2 YFSETQ. The full variable domain, rest sourced from reference TRBV5-1 and TRBJ2-7, is KAGVTQTPRYLIKTRGQQVTLSCSPISGHRSVSWYQQTPGQGLQFLFEYFSETQRNKGNFPGRFSGRQFSNSRSEMNVSTLELGDSALYLCASSLAGGSEQYFGPGTRLTVT.

V is TRBV4-1 and J is TRBJ1-1; D is unresolved. The CDR3 sequence is 18 residues long. CDR1 and CDR2 (germline): MGHRA, YSYEKL. V lost 3 bases, J lost 0 bases, and 20 bases lay in between. CDR3 region: CASSHRRDVRRMNTEAFF. CDR3 bases: TGCGCCAGCAGCCATCGGAGGGATGTAAGACGGATGAACACTGAAGCTTTCTTT.

The gene calls are TRBV23-1 and TRBJ1-6; D is perhaps TRBD1 (6 bases). TRBV23-1 is an ORF, and what it does is uncertain. CDR3 length equals 14 residues. V lost 3 bases and J 12 bases, leaving 15 bases between the germline ends. CDR3 coding DNA: TGCGCCAGCAGTCAGTACAGGGAATGCTTACCCCTCCACTTT. Translation: CASSQYRECLPLHF.

The rearrangement links TRBV27 to TRBJ1-2; TRBD1 might be the D (5 bases). The germline gives CDR1 MNHEY, CDR2 SMNVEV (reference sequence). Trimming removed 1 base at V and 2 bases at J, with 8 bases between. The CDR3 length is 14 residues. In nucleotides, the CDR3 is TGTGCCAGCAGTTTATGGGCAGGGAACTATGGCTACACCTTC. This codes for CASSLWAGNYGYTF.

The chain links TRBV19 to TRBJ2-3, with 11 positions matching TRBD2. The trim removed 3 bases at V and 5 bases at J, leaving 16 bases unmatched. Germline V lookup: CDR1 LNHDA, CDR2 SQIVND (reference sequence). The CDR3 has 19 amino acids. CDR3 loop: CASSIRVSGRVMAGDTQYF. The CDR3, as DNA: TGTGCCAGTAGTATTCGGGTTAGCGGGAGGGTCATGGCGGGAGATACGCAGTATTTT.

DNA for the CDR3: TGTGCCAGCAGTATGGAGATACTCTTACTCATGAACACTGAAGCTTTCTTT. Residues: CASSMEILLLMNTEAFF. The genes are TRBV2 and TRBJ1-1; D unclear. The CDR3 has 17 residues. The V gene lost 5 bases and the J gene lost 0 bases, with 19 bases spanning the gap. Germline assignment: CDR1 SNHLY and CDR2 FYNNEI.

The chain links TRBV28 to TRBJ1-1, with TRBD1 identical over 9 bases. The CDR3 totals 16 residues. Germline V CDR1 and CDR2: MDHEN, SYDVKM. The V and J ends lost 6 bases and 6 bases, in that order; junction bases with no gene match: 14. The CDR3 DNA reads as TGTGCCAGCAGCCCCCCCGGGACAGGGTTTACGGCTGAAGCTTTCTTT. This translates into CASSPPGTGFTAEAFF.

The J gene is TRBJ2-2, the V gene TRBV7-8; tentative D call: TRBD1 (6 bases). The germline V and J ends were trimmed by 3 bases and 10 bases, with 12 bases remaining between them. This CDR3 is 13 amino acids long. Germline V lookup: CDR1 SGHVS, CDR2 FQNEAQ. CDR3 protein: CASSFRQDAELFF. The CDR3 DNA follows: TGTGCCAGCAGCTTCAGACAGGACGCGGAGCTGTTTTTT.

To note about this clone: Within the sample, other DNA sequences also encode this same CDR3. The V call is TRBV27, the J call TRBJ2-2; D is ambiguous. The CDR3 is 14 amino acids. V dropped 0 bases and J dropped 1 base, with 3 bases sitting between them. CDR1 and CDR2 from the germline V gene are MNHEY and SMNVEV (reference sequence). Written as DNA, the CDR3 is TGTGCCAGCAGTTTATCCTTGAACACCGGGGAGCTGTTTTTT. It translates to CASSLSLNTGELFF.

The V gene is TRBV2, the J gene TRBJ2-7; tentatively, D is TRBD2 (5 bases). V was pared by 7 bases and J by 2 bases, with 9 bases between. CDR3 length: 12 residues. Per germline, CDR1 SNHLY and CDR2 FYNNEI. CDR3 sequence: CASTNGAYEQYF. The CDR3 nucleotides are TGTGCCAGCACCAACGGGGCCTACGAGCAGTACTTC.

This chain links TRBV29-1 with TRBJ2-1; a possible D gene is TRBD2 (5 bases). CDR1 and CDR2 (germline): SQVTM, ANQGSEA. Trimming cost V 3 bases and J 5 bases, with 11 bases left between them. This CDR3 is built from 13 residues. The CDR3 sequence is CSVEVGEHNEQFF. For the CDR3, the DNA is TGCAGCGTTGAGGTGGGAGAGCACAATGAGCAGTTCTTC.

The chain employs TRBV25-1 and TRBJ2-7; 9 nucleotides agree with TRBD1. The germline V gene encodes CDR1 MGHDK and CDR2 SYGVNS. The ends lost 6 bases at V and 2 bases at J; junction bases unmatched: 8. CDR3 length: 15 residues. The CDR3 reads CASSPGTGIAYEQYF. CDR3 sequence (DNA): TGTGCCAGCAGCCCCGGGACAGGGATCGCCTACGAGCAGTACTTC.

J is TRBJ1-1 and V is TRBV27; TRBD1 aligns across 10 bases. The ends lost 2 bases at V and 0 bases at J; junction bases unmatched: 6. Germline V gives CDR1 MNHEY, CDR2 SMNVEV (reference sequence). The CDR3 contains 17 residues. CDR3 coding DNA: TGTGCCAGCAGTTTAGGACAGGGGGGGGCTATGAACACTGAAGCTTTCTTT. It specifies CASSLGQGGAMNTEAFF.

This chain connects TRBV6-5 to TRBJ1-2; D gene unclear. Trimming removed 2 bases at V and 7 bases at J, with 11 bases between. CDR3 length equals 13 residues. The germline CDR1 and CDR2 sequences are MNHEY and SVGAGI. CDR3 sequence reads: CASSYLGVGGYTF. The CDR3 region has the DNA TGTGCCAGCAGTTACCTAGGTGTGGGTGGCTACACCTTC.

V is TRBV27 and J is TRBJ2-7; 7 positions agree with TRBD2. Trimming at V came to 8 bases and at J to 4 bases, leaving 11 bases not matched to a gene. CDR1 is MNHEY, CDR2 SMNVEV, per germline (reference sequence). This CDR3 is built from 14 residues. The CDR3 DNA follows: TGTGCCAGCGGGGGACTAACAGCTGGGTACGAGCAGTACTTC. Its translation: CASGGLTAGYEQYF.

The table lists this clone with a count of one. This rearrangement joins TRBV2 to TRBJ2-3; 8 nucleotides match TRBD2. V lost 7 bases, J lost 2 bases, and 5 bases stayed unmatched. Germline V gene data show CDR1 as SNHLY and CDR2 as FYNNEI. This CDR3 region has 14 residues. The CDR3 region is CASIRGGDTDTQYF. The DNA of the CDR3 is TGTGCCAGCATCCGGGGGGGGGACACAGATACGCAGTATTTT.

This clone was counted once. The V gene is TRBV11-3, the J gene TRBJ1-1; no clear D. CDR3 length: 14 amino acids. Germline assignment: CDR1 SGHNT and CDR2 YENEEA. V was trimmed by 5 bases and J by 0 bases, leaving 10 bases between them. The CDR3 nucleotides read TGTGCCAGCAGCCCAGAACCCTTGAACACTGAAGCTTTCTTT. Its translation: CASSPEPLNTEAFF.

This clone was counted only a few times. The rearrangement links TRBV5-1 to TRBJ2-1; the D is unclear. This CDR3 is built from 15 residues. V was shortened by 2 bases and J by 13 bases, with 22 bases between the two germline ends. CDR1 is SGHRS and CDR2 is YFSETQ in the germline V gene. The CDR3 sequence: CASSFLPPSSADQFF. In DNA form, the CDR3 reads TGCGCCAGCAGCTTTCTACCGCCGTCAAGTGCGGATCAGTTCTTC.